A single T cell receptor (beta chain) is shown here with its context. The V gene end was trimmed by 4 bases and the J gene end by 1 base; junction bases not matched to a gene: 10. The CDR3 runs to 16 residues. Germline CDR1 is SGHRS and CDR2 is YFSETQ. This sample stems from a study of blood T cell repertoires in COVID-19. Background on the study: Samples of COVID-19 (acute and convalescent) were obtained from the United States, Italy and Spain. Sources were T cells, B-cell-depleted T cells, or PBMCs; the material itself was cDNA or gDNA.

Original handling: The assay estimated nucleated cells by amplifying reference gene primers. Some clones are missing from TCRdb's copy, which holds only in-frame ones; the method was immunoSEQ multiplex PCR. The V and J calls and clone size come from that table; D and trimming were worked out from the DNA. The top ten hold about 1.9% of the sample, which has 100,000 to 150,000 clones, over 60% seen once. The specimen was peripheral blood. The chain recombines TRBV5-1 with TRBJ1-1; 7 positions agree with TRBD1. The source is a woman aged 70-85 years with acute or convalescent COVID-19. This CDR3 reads CASSDELTGPNTEAFF. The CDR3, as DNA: TGCGCCAGCAGCGACGAACTGACAGGGCCGAACACTGAAGCTTTCTTT.